The rows below give T cell receptor beta chains drawn from one sample of a study of cytomegalovirus exposure and HLA in healthy donors. Method: immunoSEQ multiplex PCR; TCRdb's copy keeps in-frame clones and lacks some. The sample lists around 120,000 clones, 83% seen once, with 1% to 1.5% in the top ten. Source material: PBMCs. Receptors were obtained from a girl aged 2-10 years in good health and CMV-seronegative. Each CDR3 is given with its conserved first and last residue. The D gene is left open where the match is weak. Clone size, where shown, is once, few, many, or a class for clones that have expanded.

abundance: .; v_gene: TRBV7-2; d_gene: .; j_gene: TRBJ2-7; CDR3aa: CASSLLQGGSYEQYF; CDR3nt: TGTGCCAGCAGCTTACTACAGGGGGGGTCCTACGAGCAGTACTTC
abundance: .; v_gene: TRBV2; d_gene: .; j_gene: TRBJ2-7; CDR3aa: CASSGNQKYPLDGQYF; CDR3nt: TGTGCCAGCAGTGGGAACCAAAAATACCCGCTAGACGGGCAGTACTTC
abundance: .; v_gene: TRBV6-6; d_gene: .; j_gene: TRBJ2-3; CDR3aa: CASTFVTSTDTQYF; CDR3nt: TGTGCCAGCACCTTCGTGACTAGCACAGATACGCAGTATTTT
abundance: .; v_gene: TRBV7-2; d_gene: TRBD2; j_gene: TRBJ2-1; CDR3aa: CASSLDSSGRYNEQFF; CDR3nt: TGTGCCAGCAGCTTAGATTCTAGCGGGAGATACAATGAGCAGTTCTTC
abundance: .; v_gene: TRBV7-2; d_gene: .; j_gene: TRBJ2-7; CDR3aa: CASSAGVHEQYF; CDR3nt: TGTGCCAGCAGCGCAGGGGTACACGAGCAGTACTTC
abundance: .; v_gene: TRBV7-9; d_gene: .; j_gene: TRBJ2-6; CDR3aa: CASSFAGVLGNVLTF; CDR3nt: TGTGCCAGCAGCTTTGCAGGGGTTCTGGGTAACGTCCTGACTTTC
abundance: .; v_gene: TRBV29-1; d_gene: .; j_gene: TRBJ1-1; CDR3aa: CSVRSLGRGTEAFF; CDR3nt: TGCAGCGTACGGAGTTTGGGCAGGGGCACTGAAGCTTTCTTT
abundance: .; v_gene: TRBV4-1; d_gene: TRBD1; j_gene: TRBJ1-2; CDR3aa: CASSQDLDRNYGYTF; CDR3nt: TGCGCCAGCAGCCAAGATCTGGACAGGAACTATGGCTACACCTTC
abundance: .; v_gene: TRBV5-1; d_gene: TRBD2; j_gene: TRBJ2-1; CDR3aa: CASSAGLAFDEQFF; CDR3nt: TGCGCCAGCAGCGCGGGACTAGCGTTCGATGAGCAGTTCTTC
abundance: .; v_gene: TRBV10-1; d_gene: TRBD2; j_gene: TRBJ2-6; CDR3aa: CASITRTSGGSGANVLTF; CDR3nt: TGCGCCAGCATCACACGGACTAGCGGAGGCTCTGGAGCCAACGTCCTGACTTTC
abundance: few; v_gene: TRBV7-6; d_gene: .; j_gene: TRBJ2-5; CDR3aa: CASSPSPPTSPQETQYF; CDR3nt: TGTGCCAGCAGCCCATCTCCCCCGACTAGTCCTCAAGAGACCCAGTACTTC
abundance: .; v_gene: TRBV18; d_gene: .; j_gene: TRBJ1-4; CDR3aa: CASSPTRGRATNEKLFF; CDR3nt: TGTGCCAGCTCACCAACAAGGGGCCGTGCAACTAATGAAAAACTGTTTTTT
abundance: .; v_gene: TRBV2; d_gene: TRBD1; j_gene: TRBJ2-1; CDR3aa: CASSERGLAYNEQFF; CDR3nt: TGTGCCAGCAGTGAAAGGGGGCTCGCCTACAATGAGCAGTTCTTC
abundance: .; v_gene: TRBV6-4; d_gene: .; j_gene: TRBJ2-1; CDR3aa: CASSDSSEYNEQFF; CDR3nt: TGTGCCAGCAGTGACTCCTCGGAGTACAATGAGCAGTTCTTC
abundance: .; v_gene: TRBV4-1; d_gene: .; j_gene: TRBJ1-5; CDR3aa: CASSRGPRTQPQHF; CDR3nt: TGCGCCAGCAGCCGGGGCCCTAGGACTCAGCCCCAGCATTTT
abundance: .; v_gene: TRBV4-1; d_gene: .; j_gene: TRBJ2-1; CDR3aa: CASSQPLTGPIQFF; CDR3nt: TGCGCCAGCAGCCAACCACTAACAGGTCCGATCCAGTTCTTC
abundance: .; v_gene: TRBV5-4; d_gene: TRBD2; j_gene: TRBJ2-7; CDR3aa: CASSSGTSGYIREQYF; CDR3nt: TGTGCCAGCAGCTCCGGGACTAGCGGGTACATTAGAGAGCAGTACTTC
abundance: .; v_gene: TRBV7-9; d_gene: TRBD1; j_gene: TRBJ1-2; CDR3aa: CASSRRTGRNYGYTF; CDR3nt: TGTGCCAGCAGCCGTAGGACAGGACGGAACTATGGCTACACCTTC
abundance: .; v_gene: TRBV12-5; d_gene: .; j_gene: TRBJ2-3; CDR3aa: CASGVADTQYF; CDR3nt: TGTGCTAGTGGTGTAGCGGATACGCAGTATTTT
abundance: .; v_gene: TRBV27; d_gene: TRBD1; j_gene: TRBJ1-4; CDR3aa: CASSLGQGEGKLFF; CDR3nt: TGTGCCAGCAGTTTGGGACAGGGGGAGGGAAAACTGTTTTTT
abundance: few; v_gene: TRBV5-5; d_gene: .; j_gene: TRBJ2-7; CDR3aa: CASSHVIPGSYEQYF; CDR3nt: TGTGCCAGCAGCCACGTTATCCCCGGCTCCTACGAGCAGTACTTC
abundance: few; v_gene: TRBV4-2; d_gene: .; j_gene: TRBJ2-1; CDR3aa: CASSQERSGTPYNEQFF; CDR3nt: TGTGCCAGCAGCCAAGAGAGATCCGGGACTCCCTACAATGAGCAGTTCTTC
abundance: .; v_gene: TRBV2; d_gene: .; j_gene: TRBJ2-2; CDR3aa: CASSESTLTGELFF; CDR3nt: TGTGCCAGCAGTGAGTCTACCCTCACCGGGGAGCTGTTTTTT
abundance: .; v_gene: TRBV18; d_gene: .; j_gene: TRBJ1-2; CDR3aa: CASSQLTTAQGSSYGYTF; CDR3nt: TGTGCCAGCTCACAACTAACCACGGCGCAGGGTAGTTCCTATGGCTACACCTTC
abundance: .; v_gene: TRBV7-9; d_gene: .; j_gene: TRBJ2-3; CDR3aa: CASSLLAASTDTQYF; CDR3nt: TGTGCCAGCAGCTTATTAGCGGCTAGCACAGATACGCAGTATTTT
abundance: .; v_gene: TRBV5-6; d_gene: .; j_gene: TRBJ1-1; CDR3aa: CASSLGQALTEAFF; CDR3nt: TGTGCCAGCAGCTTGGGACAGGCCCTCACTGAAGCTTTCTTT
abundance: few; v_gene: TRBV4-1; d_gene: .; j_gene: TRBJ1-1; CDR3aa: CATLGGGTEAFF; CDR3nt: TGCGCCACCCTGGGGGGGGGAACTGAAGCTTTCTTT
abundance: .; v_gene: TRBV6-1; d_gene: .; j_gene: TRBJ1-1; CDR3aa: CASSEFKNTEAFF; CDR3nt: TGTGCCAGCAGTGAGTTTAAGAACACTGAAGCTTTCTTT
abundance: .; v_gene: TRBV7-3; d_gene: TRBD2; j_gene: TRBJ2-7; CDR3aa: CASSHPRESSYEQYF; CDR3nt: TGTGCCAGCAGCCATCCGCGGGAGAGCTCCTACGAGCAGTACTTC
abundance: .; v_gene: TRBV7-3; d_gene: .; j_gene: TRBJ2-2; CDR3aa: CASSLTGAGGELFF; CDR3nt: TGTGCCAGCAGCTTAACGGGGGCCGGCGGGGAGCTGTTTTTT
abundance: few; v_gene: TRBV28; d_gene: .; j_gene: TRBJ1-1; CDR3aa: CASSYAGDLNTEAFF; CDR3nt: TGTGCCAGCAGTTATGCGGGGGATTTGAACACTGAAGCTTTCTTT
abundance: .; v_gene: TRBV30; d_gene: TRBD1; j_gene: TRBJ1-6; CDR3aa: CAWTGTGGSPLHF; CDR3nt: TGTGCCTGGACAGGGACAGGGGGTTCACCCCTCCACTTT
abundance: .; v_gene: TRBV28; d_gene: TRBD1; j_gene: TRBJ2-7; CDR3aa: CASSLAGTGGTYEQYF; CDR3nt: TGTGCCAGCAGTTTAGCCGGGACAGGGGGGACCTACGAGCAGTACTTC
abundance: .; v_gene: TRBV27; d_gene: .; j_gene: TRBJ2-5; CDR3aa: CASSLYGGGETQYF; CDR3nt: TGTGCCAGCAGTTTATACGGGGGTGGGGAGACCCAGTACTTC
abundance: .; v_gene: TRBV7-3; d_gene: TRBD1; j_gene: TRBJ1-1; CDR3aa: CASSSTGGPTEAFF; CDR3nt: TGTGCCAGCAGCTCCACAGGGGGGCCCACTGAAGCTTTCTTT
abundance: once; v_gene: TRBV29-1; d_gene: TRBD2; j_gene: TRBJ2-4; CDR3aa: CSVGRAGNIQYF; CDR3nt: TGCAGCGTGGGGAGGGCGGGGAACATTCAGTACTTC
abundance: few; v_gene: TRBV6-1; d_gene: TRBD2; j_gene: TRBJ2-1; CDR3aa: CASRRGGSGHNEQFF; CDR3nt: TGTGCCAGCAGGCGGGGGGGTAGCGGACACAATGAGCAGTTCTTC
abundance: few; v_gene: TRBV6-5; d_gene: .; j_gene: TRBJ2-7; CDR3aa: CASSYSTGYEQYF; CDR3nt: TGTGCCAGCAGTTACTCGACGGGCTACGAGCAGTACTTC
abundance: few; v_gene: TRBV6-6; d_gene: .; j_gene: TRBJ1-1; CDR3aa: CASKQGNGEAFF; CDR3nt: TGTGCCAGCAAACAGGGAAATGGTGAAGCTTTCTTT
abundance: .; v_gene: TRBV9; d_gene: .; j_gene: TRBJ1-1; CDR3aa: CASSGGGPEAFF; CDR3nt: TGTGCCAGCAGCGGAGGGGGTCCTGAAGCTTTCTTT
abundance: few; v_gene: TRBV5-1; d_gene: .; j_gene: TRBJ1-1; CDR3aa: CASSLVGGPNTEAFF; CDR3nt: TGCGCCAGCAGCTTGGTGGGGGGACCCAACACTGAAGCTTTCTTT
abundance: .; v_gene: TRBV6-4; d_gene: TRBD2; j_gene: TRBJ2-2; CDR3aa: CASSTSGSNTGELFF; CDR3nt: TGTGCCAGCAGTACTAGCGGGTCGAACACCGGGGAGCTGTTTTTT
abundance: .; v_gene: TRBV30; d_gene: TRBD1; j_gene: TRBJ2-5; CDR3aa: CACRGQGRQETQYF; CDR3nt: TGTGCCTGCCGCGGACAGGGGAGGCAAGAGACCCAGTACTTC
abundance: .; v_gene: TRBV19; d_gene: .; j_gene: TRBJ1-6; CDR3aa: CASSIGRQYSPLHF; CDR3nt: TGTGCCAGTAGTATCGGCCGACAGTATTCACCCCTCCACTTT
abundance: .; v_gene: TRBV5-1; d_gene: .; j_gene: TRBJ1-4; CDR3aa: CASSFDPGGEKLFF; CDR3nt: TGCGCCAGCAGCTTCGATCCGGGGGGAGAAAAACTGTTTTTT
abundance: .; v_gene: TRBV5-4; d_gene: TRBD1; j_gene: TRBJ2-2; CDR3aa: CASSLDSTGGNTGELFF; CDR3nt: TGTGCCAGCAGCTTAGATAGTACAGGGGGCAACACCGGGGAGCTGTTTTTT
abundance: .; v_gene: TRBV7-2; d_gene: TRBD1; j_gene: TRBJ1-2; CDR3aa: CASRLSPGQGSVYSSGYTF; CDR3nt: TGTGCCAGCAGGCTGTCACCGGGACAGGGAAGCGTTTATTCCTCTGGCTACACCTTC
abundance: .; v_gene: TRBV11-2; d_gene: .; j_gene: TRBJ2-7; CDR3aa: CASSRLAVSSYEQYF; CDR3nt: TGTGCCAGCAGCCGGCTGGCGGTATCCTCCTACGAGCAGTACTTC
abundance: .; v_gene: TRBV4-1; d_gene: TRBD1; j_gene: TRBJ2-2; CDR3aa: CASSQYRGTNTGELFF; CDR3nt: TGCGCCAGCAGCCAATACAGGGGGACGAACACCGGGGAGCTGTTTTTT
abundance: .; v_gene: TRBV4-1; d_gene: TRBD2; j_gene: TRBJ2-1; CDR3aa: CASSAGLASEQFF; CDR3nt: TGCGCCAGCAGCGCGGGACTAGCGAGTGAGCAGTTCTTC
abundance: .; v_gene: TRBV19; d_gene: TRBD2; j_gene: TRBJ2-7; CDR3aa: CASHRPGLAVSSSYEQYF; CDR3nt: TGTGCCAGCCACCGACCGGGACTAGCGGTAAGTAGCTCCTACGAGCAGTACTTC
abundance: .; v_gene: TRBV27; d_gene: TRBD1; j_gene: TRBJ2-6; CDR3aa: CASSLFTGDSGANVLTF; CDR3nt: TGTGCCAGCAGTTTATTCACAGGGGACTCTGGGGCCAACGTCCTGACTTTC
abundance: .; v_gene: TRBV13; d_gene: TRBD2; j_gene: TRBJ2-7; CDR3aa: CASSLARDYHYEQYF; CDR3nt: TGTGCCAGCAGCTTAGCCCGGGACTATCACTACGAGCAGTACTTC
abundance: .; v_gene: TRBV7-9; d_gene: .; j_gene: TRBJ2-7; CDR3aa: CASALVGHNYEQYF; CDR3nt: TGTGCCAGCGCATTGGTTGGACACAACTACGAGCAGTACTTC
abundance: .; v_gene: TRBV7-8; d_gene: TRBD2; j_gene: TRBJ2-7; CDR3aa: CASSSPYLAFSGNSYEQYF; CDR3nt: TGTGCCAGCAGCTCTCCTTATCTAGCGTTCAGCGGGAACTCCTACGAGCAGTACTTC